The rows below give T cell receptor beta chains drawn from one sample of a study of technical replicates of blood from a few donors. Only in-frame clones appear in the TCRdb table, and some are missing; sequencing was by immunoSEQ multiplex PCR. The repertoire holds about 83,000 clones, 96% seen once, with about 0.31% in the top ten. The specimen was T cells isolated from PBMCs. These receptors were obtained from a human donor in good health. The CDR3 runs from the conserved cysteine through the conserved F or W. Each record gives: CDR3 length, D gene, V gene, clone size, J gene, CDR3 protein, CDR3 DNA. A D gene is named only where the DNA matches it firmly. Rows give clone size only sometimes, using once, few, many, or a class for an expanded clone.

cdr3_length: 14; d_call: TRBD1; v_call: TRBV19; clone_size: NA; j_call: TRBJ1-2; cdr3_aa: CASSFGQGGGGYTF; cdr3_nt: TGTGCCAGTAGTTTTGGACAGGGAGGCGGTGGCTACACCTTC
cdr3_length: 11; d_call: TRBD1; v_call: TRBV30; clone_size: NA; j_call: TRBJ2-3; cdr3_aa: CAWGTGDTQYF; cdr3_nt: TGTGCCTGGGGGACAGGAGATACGCAGTATTTT
cdr3_length: 13; d_call: TRBD1; v_call: TRBV19; clone_size: once; j_call: TRBJ1-5; cdr3_aa: CASQDRAGQPQHF; cdr3_nt: TGTGCCAGCCAGGACAGGGCAGGGCAGCCCCAGCATTTT
cdr3_length: 15; d_call: NA; v_call: TRBV6-5; clone_size: NA; j_call: TRBJ2-7; cdr3_aa: CASSLYKHVTYEQYF; cdr3_nt: TGTGCCAGCAGTCTTTATAAACATGTTACCTACGAGCAGTACTTC
cdr3_length: 13; d_call: NA; v_call: TRBV30; clone_size: NA; j_call: TRBJ2-7; cdr3_aa: CAWSFDSAYEQYF; cdr3_nt: TGTGCCTGGAGTTTCGACTCAGCCTACGAGCAGTACTTC
cdr3_length: 15; d_call: TRBD1; v_call: TRBV6-1; clone_size: NA; j_call: TRBJ2-7; cdr3_aa: CASSELQGNSYEQYF; cdr3_nt: TGTGCCAGCAGTGAACTACAGGGGAACTCCTACGAGCAGTACTTC
cdr3_length: 16; d_call: TRBD1; v_call: TRBV11-2; clone_size: NA; j_call: TRBJ1-1; cdr3_aa: CASSLGLDRGNTEAFF; cdr3_nt: TGTGCCAGCAGCTTAGGCCTGGACAGGGGGAACACTGAAGCTTTCTTT
cdr3_length: 17; d_call: TRBD1; v_call: TRBV7-9; clone_size: NA; j_call: TRBJ1-1; cdr3_aa: CASSLSWDRQRDTEAFF; cdr3_nt: TGTGCCAGCAGCTTATCGTGGGACAGGCAGCGAGACACTGAAGCTTTCTTT
cdr3_length: 15; d_call: NA; v_call: TRBV5-1; clone_size: NA; j_call: TRBJ2-7; cdr3_aa: CASSVGFDKRYEQYF; cdr3_nt: TGCGCCAGCAGCGTAGGCTTCGATAAGCGGTACGAGCAGTACTTC
cdr3_length: 13; d_call: NA; v_call: TRBV5-8; clone_size: NA; j_call: TRBJ2-7; cdr3_aa: CASTGGESYEQYF; cdr3_nt: TGTGCCTCCACAGGGGGGGAGTCCTACGAGCAGTACTTC
cdr3_length: 18; d_call: TRBD2; v_call: TRBV28; clone_size: NA; j_call: TRBJ2-5; cdr3_aa: CASSSRTPGAGRGETQYF; cdr3_nt: TGTGCCAGCAGTTCCCGAACCCCTGGAGCGGGAAGGGGTGAGACCCAGTACTTC
cdr3_length: 13; d_call: NA; v_call: TRBV15; clone_size: once; j_call: TRBJ1-1; cdr3_aa: CATSRDGTTEAFF; cdr3_nt: TGTGCCACCAGCAGAGATGGGACTACTGAAGCTTTCTTT
cdr3_length: 17; d_call: NA; v_call: TRBV14; clone_size: NA; j_call: TRBJ2-2; cdr3_aa: CASSPRLDFANTGELFF; cdr3_nt: TGTGCCAGCAGCCCCCGATTGGACTTCGCGAACACCGGGGAGCTGTTTTTT
cdr3_length: 13; d_call: NA; v_call: TRBV7-3; clone_size: NA; j_call: TRBJ2-3; cdr3_aa: CASSLLRTDTQYF; cdr3_nt: TGTGCCAGCAGCCTTTTACGGACAGATACGCAGTATTTT
cdr3_length: 15; d_call: TRBD1; v_call: TRBV6-1; clone_size: NA; j_call: TRBJ1-2; cdr3_aa: CASGALLDRGYGYTF; cdr3_nt: TGTGCCAGCGGGGCGCTCCTGGACAGGGGATATGGCTACACCTTC
cdr3_length: 16; d_call: TRBD2; v_call: TRBV9; clone_size: NA; j_call: TRBJ2-2; cdr3_aa: CASSAPTSGRTGELFF; cdr3_nt: TGTGCCAGCAGCGCCCCAACTAGCGGTCGCACCGGGGAGCTGTTTTTT
cdr3_length: 14; d_call: TRBD1; v_call: TRBV5-4; clone_size: NA; j_call: TRBJ2-5; cdr3_aa: CASSYNRGQETQYF; cdr3_nt: TGTGCCAGCAGCTATAACAGGGGCCAAGAGACCCAGTACTTC